These T cell receptor beta chains were read from a single sample in a study of shared clonotypes between healthy human individuals. Assay: immunoSEQ multiplex PCR; the TCRdb copy retains only in-frame clones and omits some. The sample has nearly 750,000 clones; over 55% are singletons. Sequenced sample: memory CD4+ T cells sorted from blood. All receptors derive from a woman in her 30s in good health. Both conserved end residues are part of each CDR3. Fields, in order: J gene, D gene, clone size, V gene, CDR3 protein, CDR3 DNA. A D gene is named only where the DNA matches it firmly. Part of the rows lack a size; the others show once, few, many or a class for expanded clones.

TRBJ1-5 | . | . | TRBV27 | CASSPVTGTDQPQHF | TGTGCCAGCAGTCCCGTGACGGGGACCGATCAGCCCCAGCATTTT
TRBJ2-7 | . | once | TRBV5-1 | CASSLSPGSSYEQYF | TGCGCCAGCAGCTTGTCGCCGGGCAGCTCCTACGAGCAGTACTTC
TRBJ2-7 | . | few | TRBV19 | CASSVSWEVSYEQYF | TGTGCCAGTAGTGTATCCTGGGAGGTATCCTACGAGCAGTACTTC
TRBJ2-2 | TRBD1 | . | TRBV11-1 | CASSFMTGGFGTGELFF | TGTGCCAGCAGCTTCATGACAGGGGGCTTTGGCACCGGGGAGCTGTTTTTT
TRBJ1-1 | . | . | TRBV5-1 | CASSSNTQGGGTEAFF | TGCGCCAGCAGCTCCAACACACAGGGCGGGGGCACTGAAGCTTTCTTT
TRBJ1-2 | TRBD1 | . | TRBV7-6 | CASSSYRGNGYTF | TGTGCCAGCAGCTCTTACAGGGGGAATGGCTACACCTTC
TRBJ1-2 | . | few | TRBV6-5 | CASSYEGSYGYTF | TGTGCCAGCAGTTACGAAGGGTCCTATGGCTACACCTTC
TRBJ2-7 | TRBD2 | . | TRBV25-1 | CASSESSGSSYEQYF | TGTGCCAGCAGTGAATCGAGCGGGAGTTCCTACGAGCAGTACTTC
TRBJ2-1 | TRBD2 | . | TRBV5-1 | CASSWGLAAYNEQFF | TGCGCCAGCAGCTGGGGACTAGCGGCCTACAATGAGCAGTTCTTC
TRBJ1-1 | . | . | TRBV6-6 | CASSRQGPVGHTEAFF | TGTGCCAGCAGTCGACAAGGACCCGTCGGGCACACTGAAGCTTTCTTT
TRBJ1-5 | . | once | TRBV10-3 | CAISEGGNSNQPQHF | TGTGCCATCAGTGAGGGAGGGAATAGCAATCAGCCCCAGCATTTT
TRBJ2-7 | . | few | TRBV6-5 | CASSWSPDGTYEQYF | TGTGCCAGCAGTTGGTCACCGGACGGTACCTACGAGCAGTACTTC
TRBJ2-7 | TRBD2 | . | TRBV4-2 | CASSQVTVVAGANEQYF | TGTGCCAGCAGCCAAGTAACGGTGGTAGCGGGAGCAAACGAGCAGTACTTC
TRBJ2-7 | TRBD2 | once | TRBV5-4 | CASSEGSGVYEQYF | TGTGCCAGCAGCGAGGGGAGCGGGGTCTACGAGCAGTACTTC
TRBJ2-1 | . | once | TRBV2 | CASSEETTRYNEQFF | TGTGCCAGCAGTGAGGAGACGACTAGGTACAATGAGCAGTTCTTC